Each of the 15 T cell receptor beta chains below was sequenced from the same sample in a study of chemoradiotherapy in HPV16-positive cancers. The data were produced by immunoSEQ multiplex PCR, yet TCRdb's version contains in-frame clones alone and is incomplete. The data show approximately 12,000 clones, 65% seen once. This specimen was acquired from a patient who underwent chemoradiotherapy. These TCRs come from a human donor with HPV-associated anogenital cancer.

This clone was observed a handful of times. The chain is built from TRBV15 and TRBJ2-3, with TRBD2 matching over 8 bases. Germline CDR1 LNHNV, CDR2 YYDKDF (reference sequence). This CDR3 region has 18 residues. The J segment lost 1 base and the V segment lost 0 bases, leaving 9 bases of the junction unmatched. The CDR3 nucleotides read TGTGCCACCAGCAGAGATGCCCGGGGACTAGGAGGCACAGATACGCAGTATTTT. This translates into CATSRDARGLGGTDTQYF.

V and J are TRBV19 and TRBJ1-2; 7 bases line up with TRBD1. After removal of 5 bases from V and 2 bases from J, the junction contained 8 bases not matched to a gene. This CDR3 region has 15 residues. Per germline, CDR1 LNHDA and CDR2 SQIVND (reference sequence). The CDR3 DNA reads as TGTGCCAGTAGTTACCAGGGGGAACCCAACTATGGCTACACCTTC. This codes for CASSYQGEPNYGYTF.

As to this clone: Other DNA sequences of this sample code for an identical CDR3. The chain joins TRBV11-1 to TRBJ2-7, with TRBD1 matching over 8 bases. Germline CDR1 and CDR2: SGHAT and FQDESV (reference sequence). The CDR3 sequence is 14 residues long. J was trimmed by 3 bases and V by 5 bases; bases with no gene match: 6. In DNA form, the CDR3 reads TGTGCCAGCAGCCCCCGGACAGGGAACTACGAGCAGTACTTC. Translation gives CASSPRTGNYEQYF. The full variable domain, completed using reference TRBV11-1 and TRBJ2-7, is EAEVAQSPRYKITEKSQAVAFWCDPISGHATLYWYRQILGQGPELLVQFQDESVVDDSQLPKDRFSAERLKGVDSTLKIQPAELGDSAMYLCASSPRTGNYEQYFGPGTRLTVT.

The J gene is TRBJ2-7, the V gene TRBV25-1; D may be TRBD2 (6 bases). This CDR3 comprises 13 residues. Germline CDR1 is MGHDK and CDR2 is SYGVNS. The V and J ends lost 6 bases and 3 bases respectively, with 12 bases between them. CDR3 DNA: TGTGCCAGCAGAGGGCGGGGCTTCTACGAGCAGTACTTC. This gives the protein CASRGRGFYEQYF.

This chain links TRBV19 with TRBJ2-1; weak D call: TRBD2 (6 bases). The germline V gene has CDR1 LNHDA and CDR2 SQIVND (reference sequence). Trimming shortened V by 3 bases and J by 6 bases, and 12 bases separated the two germline ends. The CDR3 runs to 14 residues. CDR3 protein: CASSMSGGGNEQFF. DNA of the CDR3: TGTGCCAGTAGTATGTCCGGGGGAGGCAATGAGCAGTTCTTC.

The genes are TRBV7-8 and TRBJ2-7; unclear D gene. CDR3 length equals 15 residues. The germline CDR1 and CDR2 sequences are SGHVS and FQNEAQ. The ends were cut back, 0 bases at V and 7 bases at J, with 16 bases in the middle. The DNA of the CDR3 is TGTGCCAGCAGCTTAGCGCGTTCAAGGGTAGGGGAGCAGTACTTC. Protein: CASSLARSRVGEQYF.

DNA for the CDR3: TGTGCCAGCCGTGGAGGGGGGATCGGGGAGCTGTTTTTT. Amino acid sequence: CASRGGGIGELFF. The chain recombines TRBV14 with TRBJ2-2; D may match TRBD1 or TRBD2 (6 bases each). The CDR3 loop spans 13 amino acids. The V end lost 8 bases, the J end lost 7 bases, and 14 bases lay between the germline ends. CDR1 is SGHDN, CDR2 FVKESK, per germline.

V is TRBV15 and J is TRBJ1-2; TRBD1 agrees at 8 bases. The CDR3 is 17 residues long. Per germline, CDR1 LNHNV and CDR2 YYDKDF (reference sequence). V lost 3 bases to trimming and J lost 4 bases; unmatched junction nucleotides: 13. Written as DNA, the CDR3 is TGTGCCACCAGCAGTCGCGACAGGGGCGCCACACGCTATGGCTACACCTTC. Translation gives CATSSRDRGATRYGYTF.

V is TRBV29-1 and J is TRBJ1-1; a weak D match, TRBD1 (5 bases). The length of the CDR3 is 13 residues. V was clipped by 6 bases and J by 1 base, with 12 bases between them. The germline V gene encodes CDR1 SQVTM and CDR2 ANQGSEA. CDR3 amino acids: CSVKRQPNTEAFF. In DNA, the CDR3 is TGCAGCGTCAAAAGACAGCCGAACACTGAAGCTTTCTTT.

The table lists this clone with a few counts. The J gene is TRBJ1-5, the V gene TRBV15; D is possibly TRBD1 (6 bases). The CDR3 length is 15 residues. The germline V gene encodes CDR1 LNHNV and CDR2 YYDKDF (reference sequence). V lost 1 base to trimming and J lost 5 bases, with 12 bases between them. The CDR3 reads CATSRARGLDQPQHF. CDR3 sequence (DNA): TGTGCCACCAGCAGAGCACGGGGGCTTGATCAGCCCCAGCATTTT.

The CDR3: CASSYWRGTGELFF. The CDR3 nucleotides are TGTGCCAGCAGTTACTGGCGGGGGACCGGGGAGCTGTTTTTT. The rearrangement uses TRBV6-6 and TRBJ2-2; TRBD2 aligns across 7 bases. Looked up from germline, CDR1 is MNHNY and CDR2 is SVGAGI (reference sequence). The V gene end was trimmed by 1 base and the J gene end by 5 bases; junction bases not matched to a gene: 1. This CDR3 has 14 amino acids.

The chain recombines TRBV7-9 with TRBJ2-1, with D uncertain. Germline lookup yields CDR1 SEHNR and CDR2 FQNEAQ (reference sequence). The CDR3 runs 14 residues. Deletions cut 3 bases from V and 5 bases from J, with 11 bases between. CDR3 coding DNA: TGTGCCAGCAGCTTCTTAAGGATCGACAATGAGCAGTTCTTC. This sequence encodes CASSFLRIDNEQFF.

The V gene is TRBV19, the J gene TRBJ2-1; 7 nucleotides match TRBD1. Germline V CDR1 and CDR2: LNHDA, SQIVND (reference sequence). This CDR3 comprises 12 residues. In DNA form, the CDR3 reads TGTGCTTTGGGACAGACAAAGAATGAGCAGTTCTTC. Its translation is CALGQTKNEQFF. Full variable domain (missing parts from reference TRBV19 and TRBJ2-1): DGGITQSPKYLFRKEGQNVTLSCEQNLNHDAMYWYRQDPGQGLRLIYYSQIVNDFQKGDIAEGYSVSREKKESFPLTVTSAQKNPTAFYLCALGQTKNEQFFGPGTRLTVL.

By share, this clone counts as medium-sized. The gene calls are TRBV4-1 and TRBJ1-5, with a tentative D call TRBD1 (6 bases). Per the germline V gene, CDR1 is MGHRA and CDR2 is YSYEKL. CDR3 length: 15 residues. V was trimmed by 5 bases and J by 2 bases, leaving 13 bases between them. CDR3 loop: CASSSWDTGNQPQHF. The CDR3 DNA reads TGCGCCAGCAGCTCCTGGGACACTGGCAATCAGCCCCAGCATTTT.

V gene TRBV5-4 combines with J gene TRBJ1-4, with a tentative D call TRBD1 (5 bases). Germline V gene data show CDR1 as SGHNT and CDR2 as YYREEE (reference sequence). V lost 1 base to trimming and J lost 3 bases, with 13 bases between them. This CDR3 comprises 16 residues. CDR3 DNA sequence: TGTGCCAGCAGCTTGTCGGGACTCGGGTCTAATGAAAAACTGTTTTTT. It codes for CASSLSGLGSNEKLFF.